Presented here are 25 T cell receptor beta chains from one specimen sequenced in a study of blood T cell repertoires in COVID-19. The data were produced by immunoSEQ multiplex PCR, yet TCRdb's version contains in-frame clones alone and is incomplete. The sample has roughly 180,000 clones; 82% are singletons. Material for sequencing was PBMCs or T cells enriched from blood (not recorded which). These receptors all come from a man in his sixties who had recovered from COVID-19.

The chain recombines TRBV6-4 with TRBJ1-2, with 7 nucleotides matching TRBD1. The CDR3 has 14 residues. Germline-derived CDR1 and CDR2 are MRHNA and SNTAGT. Trimming at V came to 4 bases and at J to 6 bases, leaving 8 bases not matched to a gene. The CDR3 nucleotides are TGTGCCAGCAGTGGAAGACAGGGCCCAGATGGCTACACCTTC. Residues: CASSGRQGPDGYTF.

This clone occurred a few times. V is TRBV19 and J is TRBJ2-7, with D tentatively TRBD1 (5 bases). Germline values: CDR1 LNHDA, CDR2 SQIVND (reference sequence). V was cut by 6 bases and J by 2 bases, with 20 bases left in between. This CDR3 is built from 16 residues. The CDR3 is CASSHNSGSGTYEQYF. DNA of the CDR3: TGTGCCAGTAGCCATAATTCAGGGTCTGGAACCTACGAGCAGTACTTC. Full variable domain (rest looked up from reference TRBV19 and TRBJ2-7): DGGITQSPKYLFRKEGQNVTLSCEQNLNHDAMYWYRQDPGQGLRLIYYSQIVNDFQKGDIAEGYSVSREKKESFPLTVTSAQKNPTAFYLCASSHNSGSGTYEQYFGPGTRLTVT.

The CDR3 region has the DNA TGTGCCAGCAGCCCCCGGTCCTTTTCTACGAGCATGGAGCAGTACTTC. Its translation: CASSPRSFSTSMEQYF. V gene TRBV7-8 combines with J gene TRBJ2-7; no firm D call. V was shortened by 5 bases and J by 7 bases, with 24 bases between the two germline ends. This CDR3 is 16 amino acids long. CDR1 SGHVS and CDR2 FQNEAQ come from the germline V gene.

The gene calls are TRBV7-8 and TRBJ1-2, with 7 bases that match TRBD1. Trimming at V came to 2 bases and at J to 4 bases, leaving 10 bases not matched to a gene. The CDR3 spans 16 residues. The germline V gene encodes CDR1 SGHVS and CDR2 FQNEAQ. CDR3 in amino acids: CASSLRGTVVPYGYTF. CDR3 in DNA: TGTGCCAGCAGCTTAAGGGGGACAGTCGTGCCCTATGGCTACACCTTC.

The rearrangement links TRBV6-2 or TRBV6-3 to TRBJ2-4; no reliable D call. V was pared by 6 bases and J by 9 bases, with 9 bases between. This CDR3 is built from 11 residues. Germline V gene sequence: CDR1 MNHEY, CDR2 SVGEGT. The CDR3 DNA sequence: TGTGCCAGCAGCATGTTGAGCATTCAGTACTTC. Residues: CASSMLSIQYF.

This clone was detected only a few times. V usage is TRBV28 and J usage is TRBJ2-1; TRBD1 matches 7 bases. Germline V CDR1 and CDR2: MDHEN, SYDVKM. J lost 3 bases, V lost 6 bases, and 8 bases had no gene match. CDR3 size: 15 residues. The CDR3 here is CASRINRDSYNEQFF. The CDR3 coding sequence is TGTGCCAGCAGAATAAATCGGGACAGCTACAATGAGCAGTTCTTC.

J is TRBJ2-3 and V is TRBV19; 8 bases map to TRBD2. From germline, CDR1 is LNHDA and CDR2 SQIVND (reference sequence). The V and J ends lost 1 base and 4 bases, in that order; junction bases with no gene match: 4. The CDR3 is made up of 15 amino acids. The CDR3 nucleotides are TGTGCCAGTAGTATAGGTCGCGGGGGGCCAGATACGCAGTATTTT. Its translation: CASSIGRGGPDTQYF.

This rearrangement joins TRBV10-3 to TRBJ2-7; no clear D gene. The V gene lost 4 bases and the J gene lost 0 bases, with 13 bases spanning the gap. Germline CDR1 ENHRY, CDR2 SYGVKD. The length of the CDR3 is 15 residues. CDR3 amino acids: CAISVKILSSYEQYF. The CDR3 nucleotides read TGTGCCATCAGTGTAAAGATCCTGAGCTCCTACGAGCAGTACTTC.

The chain uses TRBV3-1 (or the pseudogene TRBV3-2) and TRBJ2-1, with TRBD2 matching 8 bases. Germline V gives CDR1 LGHDT, CDR2 YNNKEL (reference sequence). This CDR3 spans 16 amino acids. The trim removed 1 base at V and 4 bases at J, leaving 6 bases unmatched. The CDR3 DNA is TGTGCCAGCAGCCAAGCGCGAATAGCGGGATACAATGAGCAGTTCTTC. Protein: CASSQARIAGYNEQFF.

The genes are TRBV5-1 and TRBJ1-1, with D possibly being TRBD1 (5 bases). Between the trimmed V and J ends, which lost 4 bases and 4 bases, there was a span of 11 bases. This CDR3 region has 13 residues. Germline CDR1 is SGHRS and CDR2 is YFSETQ. CDR3 in amino acids: CASSVTAFTEAFF. DNA of the CDR3: TGCGCCAGCAGCGTGACAGCTTTCACTGAAGCTTTCTTT.

The chain recombines TRBV28 with TRBJ1-6; D gene uncertain. Germline-derived CDR1 and CDR2 are MDHEN and SYDVKM. The length of the CDR3 is 14 residues. Trimming took off 10 bases at V and 7 bases at J, with 17 bases between the two ends. The CDR3 reads CATLGALGNSPLHF. Written as DNA, the CDR3 is TGTGCCACCCTGGGAGCCTTGGGGAATTCACCCCTCCACTTT. The full variable domain, completed using reference TRBV28 and TRBJ1-6, is DVKVTQSSRYLVKRTGEKVFLECVQDMDHENMFWYRQDPGLGLRLIYFSYDVKMKEKGDIPEGYSVSREKKERFSLILESASTNQTSMYLCATLGALGNSPLHFGNGTRLTVT.

The V call is TRBV30, the J call TRBJ1-1; no definite D call. V lost 4 bases to trimming and J lost 3 bases, with 12 bases between them. Germline V gene data show CDR1 as GTSNPN and CDR2 as SVGIG (reference sequence). The CDR3 runs 13 residues. The chain's CDR3 is CAWNTFRDTEAFF. CDR3 nucleotide sequence: TGTGCCTGGAACACCTTCCGGGACACTGAAGCTTTCTTT.

The rearrangement uses TRBV24-1 and TRBJ2-7; no clear D gene. Trimming took off 5 bases at V and 6 bases at J, with 10 bases between the two ends. The CDR3 is 12 residues long. Germline CDR1 is KGHDR and CDR2 is SFDVKD. The CDR3 DNA sequence: TGTGCCACCAGTGCCAGCAGGTCCGAGCAGTACTTC. Protein sequence: CATSASRSEQYF.

This chain connects TRBV27 to TRBJ2-1, with 7 nucleotides matching TRBD2. Trimming cost V 6 bases and J 4 bases; bases outside gene matches: 12. This CDR3 spans 16 amino acids. Germline CDR1 is MNHEY and CDR2 is SMNVEV (reference sequence). CDR3 in amino acids: CASRKDGGGVYNEQFF. The CDR3 DNA sequence: TGTGCCAGCAGAAAAGACGGGGGAGGGGTATACAATGAGCAGTTCTTC.

The CDR3 coding sequence is TGTGCCAGCAGCTTAGGGGGCAGTGGCAATGAGCAGTTCTTC. Its translation: CASSLGGSGNEQFF. The gene calls are TRBV7-6 and TRBJ2-1; tentative D call: TRBD1 (5 bases). V gave up 1 base and J gave up 6 bases, with 10 bases separating them. This CDR3 region has 14 residues. Per the germline V gene, CDR1 is SGHVS and CDR2 is FNYEAQ.

The V call is TRBV28, the J call TRBJ2-2; D is possibly TRBD2 (6 bases). CDR3 length: 14 residues. V lost 7 bases to trimming and J lost 2 bases, with 11 bases between them. From germline, CDR1 is MDHEN and CDR2 SYDVKM. The DNA of the CDR3 is TGTGCCAGCAAAACCGGGACTAACACCGGGGAGCTGTTTTTT. It encodes CASKTGTNTGELFF.

The J gene is TRBJ1-4, the V gene TRBV10-3; TRBD1 agrees at 10 bases. The CDR3 consists of 14 residues. V gave up 4 bases and J gave up 5 bases; unmatched junction bases: 1. Per the germline V gene, CDR1 is ENHRY and CDR2 is SYGVKD. CDR3 amino acids: CAISGDRGNEKLFF. The DNA for the CDR3 is TGTGCCATCAGTGGGGACAGGGGCAATGAAAAACTGTTTTTT.

In its sample, this clone was seen once. The chain links TRBV6-5 to TRBJ2-7; TRBD1 aligns across 7 bases. The CDR3 sequence is 14 residues long. From germline, CDR1 is MNHEY and CDR2 SVGAGI. V shed 6 bases, J shed 3 bases, and the junction held 8 bases outside the gene matches. The CDR3 nucleotides are TGTGCCAGCAGCCCCCGGGACAGCTTCTACGAGCAGTACTTC. Amino acids: CASSPRDSFYEQYF.

This chain uses TRBV27 with TRBJ2-2; 12 nucleotides align to TRBD2. This CDR3 has 16 residues. With V trimmed by 8 bases and J by 2 bases, 6 bases remained unmatched. From germline, CDR1 is MNHEY and CDR2 SMNVEV (reference sequence). DNA for the CDR3: TGTGCCAGCTCGACTAGCGGGGGATCAAACACCGGGGAGCTGTTTTTT. It codes for CASSTSGGSNTGELFF.

This clone has a handful of counts. The J gene is TRBJ1-2, the V gene TRBV9; D is ambiguous. This CDR3 is 12 amino acids long. In germline, CDR1 is SGDLS, CDR2 YYNGEE. V lost 0 bases and J lost 8, with 8 bases in between. CDR3 protein: CASSVGANGYTF. Here the CDR3 DNA reads TGTGCCAGCAGCGTAGGGGCTAACGGCTACACCTTC.

V gene TRBV7-9 combines with J gene TRBJ1-4, with D unresolved. V lost 2 bases and J 5 bases, leaving 6 bases between the germline ends. Germline loops: CDR1 SEHNR, CDR2 FQNEAQ (reference sequence). This CDR3 has 13 amino acids. In DNA, the CDR3 is TGTGCCAGCAGCTTATGGCTGAATGAAAAACTGTTTTTT. It yields the protein CASSLWLNEKLFF.

The chain links TRBV9 to TRBJ2-2; D is unclear. This CDR3 has 15 residues. Germline loops: CDR1 SGDLS, CDR2 YYNGEE. The V end was cut by 0 bases, the J end by 4 bases, with 10 bases between. The CDR3 DNA is TGTGCCAGCAGCGTAGGTTTAGCTCTCACCGGGGAGCTGTTTTTT. It codes for CASSVGLALTGELFF. The full variable domain, rest sourced from reference TRBV9 and TRBJ2-2, is DSGVTQTPKHLITATGQRVTLRCSPRSGDLSVYWYQQSLDQGLQFLIQYYNGEERAKGNILERFSAQQFPDLHSELNLSSLELGDSALYFCASSVGLALTGELFFGEGSRLTVL.

This chain links TRBV5-4 with TRBJ2-3; 8 nucleotides line up with TRBD2. The germline V gene encodes CDR1 SGHNT and CDR2 YYREEE (reference sequence). The CDR3 consists of 17 residues. V dropped 4 bases and J dropped 3; count of bases not matched to a gene: 13. The chain's CDR3 is CASSKANTGGRTDTQYF. The CDR3, as DNA: TGTGCCAGCAGCAAAGCTAATACGGGAGGGCGGACAGATACGCAGTATTTT.

The chain couples TRBV5-1 to TRBJ1-5; tentative D call: TRBD1 (6 bases). V gave up 0 bases and J gave up 2 bases, with 18 bases separating them. There are 18 residues in the CDR3. Germline CDR1 and CDR2: SGHRS and YFSETQ. The DNA for the CDR3 is TGCGCCAGCAGCTTGGCCCCGGGAAGACAGGCCGGCAATCAGCCCCAGCATTTT. Encoded protein: CASSLAPGRQAGNQPQHF.

V gene TRBV9 combines with J gene TRBJ2-1, with D tentatively TRBD1 (6 bases). This CDR3 has 15 amino acids. V was cut by 0 bases and J by 7 bases, with 14 bases left in between. Germline V CDR1 and CDR2: SGDLS, YYNGEE. CDR3: CASSVAPDSQNEQFF. For the CDR3, the DNA is TGTGCCAGCAGCGTAGCTCCGGACAGTCAGAATGAGCAGTTCTTC.